Each of the 16 T cell receptor beta chains below was sequenced from the same sample in a study of beta chain features in type 1 diabetes. Since all of the isolated RNA was reverse transcribed, expressed TCRB transcripts were what got sequenced. Clones were sequenced by immunoSEQ multiplex PCR, and TCRdb holds only the in-frame ones, with some missing. Here the sample spans approximately 600,000 clones, over 10% being singletons. Study conclusions and caveats: Significant though moderate, a shortening of TCRB CDR3s appeared in all four CD4+ subsets of Type 1 diabetes patients.

For these TCRs, the target antigens are not known. The material sequenced was naive CD4+ T cells from blood. The receptor set was obtained from a man aged 25-40 years with type 1 diabetes.

This clone was detected a few times. J is TRBJ2-3 and V is TRBV5-4; no clear D gene. This CDR3 is 15 amino acids long. Per the germline V gene, CDR1 is SGHNT and CDR2 is YYREEE (reference sequence). V dropped 4 bases and J dropped 1 base, with 13 bases sitting between them. CDR3 bases: TGTGCCAGCAGCGCATGGAGAAGTGGCACAGATACGCAGTATTTT. This encodes CASSAWRSGTDTQYF.

CDR3 coding DNA: TGCGCCAGCAGCTTGGGGACAAGATCCTACGAGCAGTACTTC. Encoded protein: CASSLGTRSYEQYF. The chain couples TRBV5-1 to TRBJ2-7; tentative D call: TRBD1 (5 bases). The CDR3 has 14 residues. The V gene lost 0 bases and the J gene lost 1 base, with 8 bases spanning the gap. Germline V lookup: CDR1 SGHRS, CDR2 YFSETQ.

This chain links TRBV5-1 with TRBJ1-6, with 9 bases lining up with TRBD1. V was pared by 3 bases and J by 10 bases, with 11 bases of the junction left unmatched. The germline CDR1 and CDR2 sequences are SGHRS and YFSETQ. This CDR3 comprises 16 residues. This CDR3 reads CASSSQTGGRESPLHF. The CDR3 DNA follows: TGCGCCAGCAGCTCCCAGACAGGGGGACGAGAGTCACCCCTCCACTTT.

The gene calls are TRBV25-1 and TRBJ2-3, with D possibly being TRBD1 (6 bases). The germline CDR1 and CDR2 sequences are MGHDK and SYGVNS. The CDR3 covers 13 residues. Between the trimmed V and J ends, which lost 8 bases and 2 bases, there was a span of 11 bases. The CDR3 loop is CASQKGVTDTQYF. CDR3 coding DNA: TGTGCCAGCCAAAAGGGGGTCACAGATACGCAGTATTTT.

The chain has TRBV29-1 and TRBJ1-1; a possible D gene is TRBD1 (6 bases). CDR1 and CDR2 (germline): SQVTM, ANQGSEA. The CDR3 covers 12 residues. V lost 4 bases and J 7 bases, leaving 13 bases between the germline ends. CDR3 loop: CSVVRDKFEAFF. CDR3 nucleotides: TGCAGCGTTGTACGGGACAAATTTGAAGCTTTCTTT.

This clone was detected only a few times. The chain is built from TRBV11-3 and TRBJ2-5; tentatively, D is TRBD2 (5 bases). Germline CDR1 reads SGHNT; CDR2 reads YENEEA. This CDR3 contains 12 residues. The germline V and J ends were trimmed by 3 bases and 9 bases, with 11 bases remaining between them. The CDR3 is CASSFTSGAQYF. The DNA for the CDR3 is TGTGCCAGCAGCTTTACGTCCGGGGCCCAGTACTTC.

In its sample, this clone was seen a few times. The identical CDR3 is also encoded by other nucleotide sequences in the sample. The chain combines TRBV10-3 with TRBJ2-3; no firm D call. The CDR3 totals 13 residues. Germline-derived CDR1 and CDR2 are ENHRY and SYGVKD. Trimming took 0 bases from V and 3 from J, leaving 4 bases between them. CDR3 in amino acids: CAISESGTDTQYF. The CDR3 DNA reads TGTGCCATCAGTGAGTCAGGGACAGATACGCAGTATTTT.

This clone was seen a few times. This sample also contains other DNA sequences that code for the same CDR3. This rearrangement joins TRBV6-5 to TRBJ1-5, with D possibly matching TRBD1 (6 bases). Germline V gene lookup returns CDR1 MNHEY and CDR2 SVGAGI. The CDR3 extends over 13 amino acids. V gave up 2 bases and J gave up 7 bases, with 9 bases separating them. Here the CDR3 DNA reads TGTGCCAGCAGTTACGAAGGGGGACAGCCCCAGCATTTT. The encoded protein is CASSYEGGQPQHF.

V is TRBV7-9 and J is TRBJ1-2; D remains unclear. Germline V gene lookup returns CDR1 SEHNR and CDR2 FQNEAQ (reference sequence). V shed 0 bases and J shed 6 bases, with 11 bases lying between them. This CDR3 is 14 amino acids long. This CDR3 is CASSLATVTDGYTF. In nucleotides, the CDR3 is TGTGCCAGCAGCTTAGCTACAGTTACGGATGGCTACACCTTC.

In its sample, this clone was seen a few times. V usage is TRBV2 and J usage is TRBJ2-5; TRBD2 is a possible D gene (6 bases). The CDR3 extends over 15 amino acids. Trimming cost V 4 bases and J 4 bases, with 16 bases left between them. In germline, CDR1 is SNHLY, CDR2 FYNNEI. In nucleotides, the CDR3 is TGTGCCAGCAGTGTAACTAGAGGAGGGACAGAGACCCAGTACTTC. Its translation: CASSVTRGGTETQYF.

This clone was detected a few times. Other DNA sequences in this sample translate to the same CDR3. This chain links TRBV7-9 with TRBJ1-1; D unclear. CDR1 is SEHNR, CDR2 FQNEAQ, per germline (reference sequence). The CDR3 is 14 residues long. V was clipped by 0 bases and J by 1 base, with 6 bases between them. CDR3 residues: CASSLATGNTEAFF. The CDR3 DNA follows: TGTGCCAGCAGCTTAGCAACCGGGAACACTGAAGCTTTCTTT.

This clone was counted between two and nine times. In the same sample, other DNA sequences code for this CDR3. The chain uses TRBV9 and TRBJ1-3; TRBD1 might be the D (5 bases). V lost 2 bases, J lost 4 bases, and 10 bases lay in between. The germline CDR1 and CDR2 sequences are SGDLS and YYNGEE. This CDR3 comprises 14 residues. CDR3 sequence (DNA): TGTGCCAGCAGCGTGCAGGGAACGGGAAACACCATATATTTT. This codes for CASSVQGTGNTIYF.

The V call is TRBV27, the J call TRBJ2-7; D is uncertain. V dropped 3 bases and J dropped 3 bases, with 12 bases sitting between them. The CDR3 has 14 amino acids. CDR1 MNHEY and CDR2 SMNVEV come from the germline V gene (reference sequence). The CDR3 DNA follows: TGTGCCAGCAGTTTGAAGCCAGGCCTCTACGAGCAGTACTTC. Encoded protein: CASSLKPGLYEQYF.

This chain uses TRBV23-1 with TRBJ2-7, with 8 bases that match TRBD1. TRBV23-1 carries the ORF label, with uncertain function. The CDR3 sequence is 14 residues long. V was pared by 2 bases and J by 5 bases, with 5 bases of the junction left unmatched. The CDR3, as DNA: TGCGCCAGCAGTCAAATGGGGGGACAGGACGAGCAGTACTTC. Protein: CASSQMGGQDEQYF.

This clone was detected only a few times. The chain carries TRBV2 and TRBJ1-4, with TRBD1 as a possible D gene (5 bases). CDR3 size: 15 residues. With 7 bases removed from V and 11 bases from J, the gap between germline ends came to 23 bases. Germline-derived CDR1 and CDR2 are SNHLY and FYNNEI. In DNA form, the CDR3 reads TGTGCCAGCATAATAGAGTTGGCGGGGGAAGGTAAACTGTTTTTT. This encodes CASIIELAGEGKLFF.

Notes on this clone: One junction end does not reproduce the germline sequence, and a read error may be involved. The chain links TRBV18 to TRBJ2-3; D may correspond to TRBD1 or TRBD2 (6 bases each). Per germline, CDR1 KGHSH and CDR2 LQKENI. This CDR3 is built from 15 residues. DNA of the CDR3: TGTGCCAGCTCCCCACAGGGAGGTGGCACAGATACGCAGTATTTT. Protein: CASSPQGGGTDTQYF.